A selection of T cell receptor beta chains follows, all from one sample in a study of blood T cell repertoires in COVID-19. TCRdb keeps only in-frame clones here, not all; method: immunoSEQ multiplex PCR. The profile shows about 280,000 clones, about nine tenths of them singletons. Source material: peripheral blood. The receptors stem from a woman aged 40 to 50 who had recovered from COVID-19. Each CDR3 is given with its conserved first and last residue. D genes are given only for firm matches. The size field is filled for only some rows; it gives once, few, many or a size class.

V	size	D	J	CDR3	DNA
TRBV24-1	.	.	TRBJ1-1	CATSTGDTEAFF	TGTGCCACCAGTACGGGAGACACTGAAGCTTTCTTT
TRBV21-1	.	.	TRBJ1-4	CASSPSFLDRENEKLFF	TGTGCCAGCAGCCCAAGCTTCTTGGACAGAGAGAATGAAAAACTGTTTTTT
TRBV29-1	once	.	TRBJ2-5	CSVAQETQYF	TGCAGCGTTGCACAAGAGACCCAGTACTTC
TRBV24-1	.	.	TRBJ2-1	CATSDTDWSYNEQFF	TGTGCCACCAGTGATACGGACTGGTCCTACAATGAGCAGTTCTTC
TRBV24-1	.	.	TRBJ1-6	CAISGVQENSPLHF	TGTGCCATCTCGGGGGTGCAGGAGAATTCACCCCTCCACTTT
TRBV28	.	.	TRBJ2-1	CASSPGTPYNEQFF	TGTGCCAGCAGTCCCGGGACTCCCTACAATGAGCAGTTCTTC
TRBV19	.	TRBD2	TRBJ2-2	CASSKGLAGVTGELFF	TGTGCCAGTAGTAAGGGACTAGCGGGAGTCACCGGGGAGCTGTTTTTT
TRBV7-9	once	.	TRBJ2-2	CASSLSPTGELFF	TGTGCCAGCAGCTTATCTCCGACCGGGGAGCTGTTTTTT
TRBV5-1	few	TRBD1	TRBJ2-7	CASSRAPGQGGEQYF	TGCGCCAGCAGTCGAGCCCCCGGACAGGGAGGCGAGCAGTACTTC
TRBV20-1	.	.	TRBJ2-1	CSASSGAGSSYNEQFF	TGCAGTGCTAGTTCGGGTGCGGGATCCTCCTACAATGAGCAGTTCTTC
TRBV19	.	.	TRBJ2-5	CASSMGQGSETQYF	TGTGCCAGTAGTATGGGCCAGGGTTCAGAGACCCAGTACTTC
TRBV6-5	once	.	TRBJ1-1	CASSYQGLNTEAFF	TGTGCCAGCAGTTACCAGGGATTGAACACTGAAGCTTTCTTT
TRBV2	.	.	TRBJ2-1	CASSWTATSYNEQFF	TGTGCCAGCAGTTGGACAGCGACCTCCTACAATGAGCAGTTCTTC
TRBV30	.	.	TRBJ1-5	CAWSVLSSPYSNQPQHF	TGTGCCTGGAGTGTACTGAGCTCGCCTTATAGCAATCAGCCCCAGCATTTT
TRBV7-9	.	TRBD1	TRBJ1-3	CASSPRQGLTGNTIYF	TGTGCCAGCAGCCCTCGACAGGGGTTAACTGGAAACACCATATATTTT
TRBV14	.	TRBD2	TRBJ2-7	CASSQDTSSGSYEQYF	TGTGCCAGCAGCCAAGATACGTCTAGCGGGAGTTACGAGCAGTACTTC
TRBV5-6	.	TRBD2	TRBJ2-7	CASSLAIGLAGYEQYF	TGTGCCAGCAGCTTGGCCATAGGACTAGCGGGTTACGAGCAGTACTTC
TRBV7-8	.	TRBD2	TRBJ2-7	CASSWLRGGNDEQYF	TGTGCCAGCAGCTGGCTCCGCGGGGGGAACGACGAGCAGTACTTC
TRBV11-3	.	TRBD1	TRBJ2-5	CASSSGQGVRETQYF	TGTGCCAGCAGCTCAGGACAGGGGGTGAGGGAGACCCAGTACTTC
TRBV6-1	.	.	TRBJ2-1	CASSATQGAGDNNEQFF	TGTGCCAGCAGTGCAACACAAGGGGCAGGGGACAACAATGAGCAGTTCTTC
TRBV12-3/TRBV12-4	.	.	TRBJ2-1	CASSLLNEQFF	TGTGCCAGCAGTCTTCTCAATGAGCAGTTCTTC
TRBV11-2	.	.	TRBJ2-1	CASSLRSQDNEQFF	TGTGCCAGCAGCTTAAGAAGCCAGGACAATGAGCAGTTCTTC